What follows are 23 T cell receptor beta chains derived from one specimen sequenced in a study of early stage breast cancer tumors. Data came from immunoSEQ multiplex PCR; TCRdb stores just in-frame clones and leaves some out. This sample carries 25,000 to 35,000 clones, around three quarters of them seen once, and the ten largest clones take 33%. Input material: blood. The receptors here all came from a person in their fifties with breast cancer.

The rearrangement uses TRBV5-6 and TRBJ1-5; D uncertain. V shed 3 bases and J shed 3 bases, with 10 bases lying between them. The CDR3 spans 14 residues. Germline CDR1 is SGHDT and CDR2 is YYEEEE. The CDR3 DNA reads TGTGCCAGCAGCTCCGGACTGATCAATCAGCCCCAGCATTTT. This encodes CASSSGLINQPQHF.

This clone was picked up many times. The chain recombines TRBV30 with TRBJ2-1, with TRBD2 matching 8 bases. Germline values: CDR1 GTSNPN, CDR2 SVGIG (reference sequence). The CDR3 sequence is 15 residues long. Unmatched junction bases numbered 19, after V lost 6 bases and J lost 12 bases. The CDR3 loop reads CACPRGLATTMGQFF. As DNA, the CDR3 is TGTGCCTGTCCCCGAGGACTAGCCACTACTATGGGGCAGTTCTTC.

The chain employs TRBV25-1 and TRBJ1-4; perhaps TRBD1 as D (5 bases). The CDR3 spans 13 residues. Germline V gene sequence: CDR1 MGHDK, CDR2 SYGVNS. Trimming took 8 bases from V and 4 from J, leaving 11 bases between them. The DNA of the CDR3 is TGTGCCAGCTTCCCCAGGGTTAATGAAAAACTGTTTTTT. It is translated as CASFPRVNEKLFF. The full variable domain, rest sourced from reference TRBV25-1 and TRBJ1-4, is EADIYQTPRYLVIGTGKKITLECSQTMGHDKMYWYQQDPGMELHLIHYSYGVNSTEKGDLSSESTVSRIRTEHFPLTLESARPSHTSQYLCASFPRVNEKLFFGSGTQLSVL.

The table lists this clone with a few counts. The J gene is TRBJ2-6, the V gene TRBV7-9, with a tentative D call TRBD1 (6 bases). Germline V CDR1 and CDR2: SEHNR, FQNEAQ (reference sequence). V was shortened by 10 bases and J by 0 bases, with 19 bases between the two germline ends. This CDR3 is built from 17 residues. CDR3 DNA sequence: TGTGCCACCCTTGACGGTACAGGGAGCTCTGGGGCCAACGTCCTGACTTTC. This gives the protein CATLDGTGSSGANVLTF.

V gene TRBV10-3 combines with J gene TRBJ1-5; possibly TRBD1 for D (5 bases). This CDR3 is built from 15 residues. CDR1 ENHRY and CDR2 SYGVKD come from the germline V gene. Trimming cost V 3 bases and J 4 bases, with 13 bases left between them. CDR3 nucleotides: TGTGCCATCAGTGAATTAGATAGGGGAAATCAGCCCCAGCATTTT. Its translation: CAISELDRGNQPQHF.

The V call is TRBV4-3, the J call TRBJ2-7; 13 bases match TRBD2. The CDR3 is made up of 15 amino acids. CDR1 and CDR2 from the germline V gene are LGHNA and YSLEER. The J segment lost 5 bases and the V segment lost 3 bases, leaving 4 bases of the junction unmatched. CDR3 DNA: TGCGCCAGCAGCCACGGACTAGCGGGAGATCACGAGCAGTACTTC. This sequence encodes CASSHGLAGDHEQYF.

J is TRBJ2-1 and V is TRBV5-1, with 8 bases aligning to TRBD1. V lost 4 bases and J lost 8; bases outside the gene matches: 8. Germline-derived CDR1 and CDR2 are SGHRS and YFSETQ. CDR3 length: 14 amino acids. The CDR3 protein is CASSGQGDWDEQFF. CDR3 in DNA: TGCGCCAGCAGCGGACAGGGAGATTGGGATGAGCAGTTCTTC.

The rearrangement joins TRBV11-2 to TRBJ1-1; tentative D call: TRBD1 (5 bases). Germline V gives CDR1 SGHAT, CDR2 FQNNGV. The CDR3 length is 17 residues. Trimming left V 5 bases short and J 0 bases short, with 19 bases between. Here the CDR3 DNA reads TGTGCCAGCAGCCGCCGAACGTTAGGACACCTGAACACTGAAGCTTTCTTT. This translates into CASSRRTLGHLNTEAFF.

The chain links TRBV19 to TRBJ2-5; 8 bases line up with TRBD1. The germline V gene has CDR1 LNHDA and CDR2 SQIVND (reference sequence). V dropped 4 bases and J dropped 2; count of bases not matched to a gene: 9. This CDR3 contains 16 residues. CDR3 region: CASSTAGTGRQETQYF. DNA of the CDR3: TGTGCCAGTAGTACCGCCGGGACAGGAAGACAAGAGACCCAGTACTTC.

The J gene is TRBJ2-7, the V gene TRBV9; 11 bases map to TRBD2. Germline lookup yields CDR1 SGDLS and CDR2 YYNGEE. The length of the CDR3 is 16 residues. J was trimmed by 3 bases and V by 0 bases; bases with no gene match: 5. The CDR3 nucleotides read TGTGCCAGCAGCGTAGGACTAGCGGGACAGGGCTACGAGCAGTACTTC. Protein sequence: CASSVGLAGQGYEQYF.

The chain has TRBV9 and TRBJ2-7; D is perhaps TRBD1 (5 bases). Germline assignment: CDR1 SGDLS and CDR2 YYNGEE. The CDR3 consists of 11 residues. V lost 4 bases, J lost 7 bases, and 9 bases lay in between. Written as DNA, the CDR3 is TGTGCCAGCAGCTCAAACAGGGAGCAGTACTTC. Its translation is CASSSNREQYF. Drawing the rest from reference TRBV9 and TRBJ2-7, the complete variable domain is DSGVTQTPKHLITATGQRVTLRCSPRSGDLSVYWYQQSLDQGLQFLIQYYNGEERAKGNILERFSAQQFPDLHSELNLSSLELGDSALYFCASSSNREQYFGPGTRLTVT.

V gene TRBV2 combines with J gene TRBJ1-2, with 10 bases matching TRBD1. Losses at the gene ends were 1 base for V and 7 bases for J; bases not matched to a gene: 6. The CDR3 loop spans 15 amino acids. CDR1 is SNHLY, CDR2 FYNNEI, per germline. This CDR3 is CASSEGTGGVFGYTF. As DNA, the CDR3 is TGTGCCAGCAGTGAAGGGACAGGGGGGGTTTTTGGCTACACCTTC. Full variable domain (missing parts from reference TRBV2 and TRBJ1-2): EPEVTQTPSHQVTQMGQEVILRCVPISNHLYFYWYRQILGQKVEFLVSFYNNEISEKSEIFDDQFSVERPDGSNFTLKIRSTKLEDSAMYFCASSEGTGGVFGYTFGSGTRLTVV.

As DNA, the CDR3 is TGCGCCAGCCGGACCGAGGGGTACGAGCAGTACTTC. Translated: CASRTEGYEQYF. The rearrangement links TRBV5-1 to TRBJ2-7; either TRBD1 or TRBD2 may supply D (5 bases each). Per germline, CDR1 SGHRS and CDR2 YFSETQ. The CDR3 loop spans 12 amino acids. V dropped 7 bases and J dropped 4 bases, with 12 bases sitting between them.

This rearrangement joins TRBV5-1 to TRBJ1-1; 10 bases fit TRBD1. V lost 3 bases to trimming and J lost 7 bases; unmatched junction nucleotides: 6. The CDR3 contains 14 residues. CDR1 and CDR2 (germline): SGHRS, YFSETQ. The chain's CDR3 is CASSWGQGLGEAFF. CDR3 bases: TGCGCCAGCAGCTGGGGACAGGGGTTGGGTGAAGCTTTCTTT.

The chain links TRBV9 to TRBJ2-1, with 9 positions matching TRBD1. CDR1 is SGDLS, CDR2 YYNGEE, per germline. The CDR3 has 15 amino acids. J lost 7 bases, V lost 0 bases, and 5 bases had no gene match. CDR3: CASSVVQGAGNEQFF. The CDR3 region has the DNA TGTGCCAGCAGCGTAGTACAGGGGGCCGGAAATGAGCAGTTCTTC.

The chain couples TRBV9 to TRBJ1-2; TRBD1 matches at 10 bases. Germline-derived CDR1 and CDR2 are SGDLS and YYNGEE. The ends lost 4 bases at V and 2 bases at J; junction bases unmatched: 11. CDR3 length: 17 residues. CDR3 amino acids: CASSPETGGHGNYGYTF. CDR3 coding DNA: TGTGCCAGCAGCCCCGAGACAGGGGGCCACGGGAACTATGGCTACACCTTC.

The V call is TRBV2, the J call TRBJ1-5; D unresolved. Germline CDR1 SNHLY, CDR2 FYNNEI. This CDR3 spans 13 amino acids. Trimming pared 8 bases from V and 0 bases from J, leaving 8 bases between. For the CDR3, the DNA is TGTGCCAGCGGGGTTCCTAGCAATCAGCCCCAGCATTTT. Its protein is CASGVPSNQPQHF.

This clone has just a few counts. CDR3 sequence reads: CASRAQGIATGELFF. The CDR3 nucleotides read TGTGCCAGCAGGGCTCAGGGGATTGCGACCGGGGAGCTGTTTTTT. This sequence joins TRBV7-9 and TRBJ2-2, with a possible D match to TRBD1 (6 bases). Germline V gene sequence: CDR1 SEHNR, CDR2 FQNEAQ (reference sequence). CDR3 length: 15 amino acids. The V gene lost 6 bases and the J gene lost 5 bases, with 16 bases spanning the gap. Complete variable domain (other parts from reference TRBV7-9 and TRBJ2-2): DTGVSQNPRHKITKRGQNVTFRCDPISEHNRLYWYRQTLGQGPEFLTYFQNEAQLEKSRLLSDRFSAERPKGSFSTLEIQRTEQGDSAMYLCASRAQGIATGELFFGEGSRLTVL.

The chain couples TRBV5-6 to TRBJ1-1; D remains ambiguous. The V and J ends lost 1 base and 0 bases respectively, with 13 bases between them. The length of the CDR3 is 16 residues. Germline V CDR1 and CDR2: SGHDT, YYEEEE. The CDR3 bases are TGTGCCAGCAGCTTGTGGGGTTCGGGGTTGAACACTGAAGCTTTCTTT. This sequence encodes CASSLWGSGLNTEAFF.

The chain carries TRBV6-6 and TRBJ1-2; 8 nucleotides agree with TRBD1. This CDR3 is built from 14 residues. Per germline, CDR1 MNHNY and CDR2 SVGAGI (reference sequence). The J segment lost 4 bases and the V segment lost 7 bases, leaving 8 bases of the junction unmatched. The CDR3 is CASTSGGRSYGYTF. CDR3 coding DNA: TGTGCCAGCACCTCAGGGGGCCGTAGCTATGGCTACACCTTC.

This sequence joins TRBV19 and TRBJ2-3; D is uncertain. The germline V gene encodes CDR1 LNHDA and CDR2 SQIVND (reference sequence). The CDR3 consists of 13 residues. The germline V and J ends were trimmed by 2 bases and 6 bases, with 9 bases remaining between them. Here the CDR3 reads CASSILRTDTQYF. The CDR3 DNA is TGTGCCAGTAGTATACTCCGTACCGATACGCAGTATTTT.

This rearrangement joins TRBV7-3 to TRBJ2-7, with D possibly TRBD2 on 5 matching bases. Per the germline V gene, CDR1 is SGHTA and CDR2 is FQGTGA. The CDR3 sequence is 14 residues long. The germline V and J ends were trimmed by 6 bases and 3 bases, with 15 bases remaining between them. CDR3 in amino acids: CASRPGRANYEQYF. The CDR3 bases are TGTGCCAGCAGGCCGGGAAGGGCCAACTACGAGCAGTACTTC.

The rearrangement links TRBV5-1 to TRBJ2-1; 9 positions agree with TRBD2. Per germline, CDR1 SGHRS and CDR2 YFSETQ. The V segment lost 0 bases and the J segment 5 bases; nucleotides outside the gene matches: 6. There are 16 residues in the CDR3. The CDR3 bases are TGCGCCAGCAGCTTGGTGGCGGGAGGGCCAGACAATGAGCAGTTCTTC. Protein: CASSLVAGGPDNEQFF.